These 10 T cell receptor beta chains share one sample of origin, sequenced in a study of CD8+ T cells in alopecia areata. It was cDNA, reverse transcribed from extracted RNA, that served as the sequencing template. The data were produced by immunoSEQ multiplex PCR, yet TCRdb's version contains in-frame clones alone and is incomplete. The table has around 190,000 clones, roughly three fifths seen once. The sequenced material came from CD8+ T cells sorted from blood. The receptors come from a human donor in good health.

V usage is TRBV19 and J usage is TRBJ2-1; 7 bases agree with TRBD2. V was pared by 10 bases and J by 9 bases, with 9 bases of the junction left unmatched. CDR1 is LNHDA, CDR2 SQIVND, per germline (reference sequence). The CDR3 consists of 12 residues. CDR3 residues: CATDTGGGEQFF. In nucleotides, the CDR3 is TGTGCCACCGATACGGGGGGAGGTGAGCAGTTCTTC.

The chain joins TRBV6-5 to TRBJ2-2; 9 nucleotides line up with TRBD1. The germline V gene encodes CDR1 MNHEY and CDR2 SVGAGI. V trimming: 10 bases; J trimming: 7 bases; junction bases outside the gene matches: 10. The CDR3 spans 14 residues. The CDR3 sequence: CATEETGGSGELFF. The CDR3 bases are TGTGCCACCGAGGAAACAGGGGGCAGCGGGGAGCTGTTTTTT.

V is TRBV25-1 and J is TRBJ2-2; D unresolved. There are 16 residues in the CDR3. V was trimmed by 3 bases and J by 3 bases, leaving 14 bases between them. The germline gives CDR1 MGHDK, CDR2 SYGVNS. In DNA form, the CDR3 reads TGTGCCAGCAGTGACTTACAGTCGTCCGACACCGGGGAGCTGTTTTTT. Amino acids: CASSDLQSSDTGELFF.

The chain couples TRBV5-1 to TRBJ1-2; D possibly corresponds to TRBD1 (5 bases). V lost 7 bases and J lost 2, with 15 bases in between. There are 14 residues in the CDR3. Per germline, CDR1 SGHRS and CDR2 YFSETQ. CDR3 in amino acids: CASRSKGENYGYTF. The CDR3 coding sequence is TGCGCCAGCCGGAGTAAAGGGGAGAACTATGGCTACACCTTC.

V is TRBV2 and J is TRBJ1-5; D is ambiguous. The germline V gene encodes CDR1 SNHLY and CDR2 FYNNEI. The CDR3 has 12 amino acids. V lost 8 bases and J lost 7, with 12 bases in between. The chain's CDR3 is CASGRSTQPQHF. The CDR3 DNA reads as TGTGCCAGCGGACGGTCCACGCAGCCCCAGCATTTT. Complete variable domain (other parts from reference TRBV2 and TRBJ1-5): EPEVTQTPSHQVTQMGQEVILRCVPISNHLYFYWYRQILGQKVEFLVSFYNNEISEKSEIFDDQFSVERPDGSNFTLKIRSTKLEDSAMYFCASGRSTQPQHFGDGTRLSIL.

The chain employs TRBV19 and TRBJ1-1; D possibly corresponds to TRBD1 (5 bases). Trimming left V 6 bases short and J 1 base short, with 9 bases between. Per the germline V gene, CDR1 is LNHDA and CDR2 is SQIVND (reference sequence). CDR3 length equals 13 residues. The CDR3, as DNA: TGTGCCAGTAGCTTCACAGGGAACACTGAAGCTTTCTTT. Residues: CASSFTGNTEAFF.

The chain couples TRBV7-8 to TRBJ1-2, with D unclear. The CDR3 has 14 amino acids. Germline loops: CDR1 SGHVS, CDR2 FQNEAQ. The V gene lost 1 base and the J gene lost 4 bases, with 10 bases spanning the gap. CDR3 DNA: TGTGCCAGCAGCTTAGGTGGTATTGGCTATGGCTACACCTTC. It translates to CASSLGGIGYGYTF.

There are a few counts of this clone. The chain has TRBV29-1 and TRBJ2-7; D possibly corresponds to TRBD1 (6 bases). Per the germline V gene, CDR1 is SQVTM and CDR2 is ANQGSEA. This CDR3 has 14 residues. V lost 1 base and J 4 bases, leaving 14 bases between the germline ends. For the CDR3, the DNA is TGCAGCGTTGAAGGGGGGCTTCCGTCATACGAGCAGTACTTC. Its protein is CSVEGGLPSYEQYF.

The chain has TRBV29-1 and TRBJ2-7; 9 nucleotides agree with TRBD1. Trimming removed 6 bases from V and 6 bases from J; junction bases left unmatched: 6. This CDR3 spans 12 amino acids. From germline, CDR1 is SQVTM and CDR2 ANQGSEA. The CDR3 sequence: CSVVGTGLEQYF. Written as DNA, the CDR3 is TGCAGCGTGGTCGGGACAGGGCTCGAGCAGTACTTC.

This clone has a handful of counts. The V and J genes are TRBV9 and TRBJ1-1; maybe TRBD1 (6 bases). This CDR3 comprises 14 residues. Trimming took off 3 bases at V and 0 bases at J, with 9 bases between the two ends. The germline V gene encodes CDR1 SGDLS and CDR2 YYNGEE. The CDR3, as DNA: TGTGCCAGCAGCGAGGGGGACTTGAACACTGAAGCTTTCTTT. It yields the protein CASSEGDLNTEAFF.